This T cell receptor (beta chain) was identified in a study of post-analysis software for immune sequencing data. This clonotype was recorded at least ten times. Its specificity is not known. V trimming: 5 bases; J trimming: 9 bases; junction bases outside the gene matches: 10. The CDR3 has 15 residues. Germline CDR1 is DFQATT and CDR2 is SNEGSKA (reference sequence). Study observations and caveats: Controls' normalized Chao1 diversity significantly exceeded that of multiple sclerosis patients. The F measure placed samples prepared in the same batch into strongly shared clusters. Patients carried roughly 5 TRBV segments more frequently than controls did, and TRBV5-6, TRBV5-1 and TRBV20-1 were among them.

cDNA libraries of TCR beta carried unique molecular identifiers. TCRdb re-called the PCR reads with MiXCR, one entry per CDR3 protein. The sample shows approximately 260,000 distinct CDR3 sequences, just over 35% of them seen only once. The receptor's source is a girl aged 10-17 years with multiple sclerosis. V is TRBV20-1 and J is TRBJ2-1, with 13 bases matching TRBD2. The sample comprised blood. The CDR3 coding sequence is TGCAGTGCTGTCCGGACTAGCGGGAGAGATATTGAGCAGTTCTTC. As protein: CSAVRTSGRDIEQFF.